Shown below are 21 T cell receptor beta chains from a single sample sequenced in a study of cytomegalovirus exposure and HLA in healthy donors. PCR was performed using 60 Vbeta and 13 Jbeta primers. Only in-frame clones appear in the TCRdb table, and some are missing; sequencing was by immunoSEQ multiplex PCR. The sample holds about 150,000 clones; roughly 79% are singletons and the top ten take 0.5% to 0.85%. What was sequenced was PBMCs. These receptors all come from a male donor in good health and CMV-seronegative.

The chain combines TRBV30 with TRBJ1-1, with D uncertain. There are 13 residues in the CDR3. V was clipped by 4 bases and J by 5 bases, with 14 bases between them. Germline assignment: CDR1 GTSNPN and CDR2 SVGIG (reference sequence). The CDR3 is CAWNTQDGTEAFF. The DNA for the CDR3 is TGTGCCTGGAACACCCAAGACGGGACTGAAGCTTTCTTT.

The count of this clone is one. This rearrangement joins TRBV5-1 to TRBJ1-5; D is unresolved. The V end lost 4 bases, the J end lost 4 bases, and 12 bases lay between the germline ends. The CDR3 totals 14 residues. Germline values: CDR1 SGHRS, CDR2 YFSETQ. CDR3 DNA: TGCGCCAGCAGCCCTGGAGGCGGAAATCAGCCCCAGCATTTT. Translated: CASSPGGGNQPQHF.

The J gene is TRBJ1-1, the V gene TRBV9, with D possibly matching TRBD1 (5 bases). The V end lost 2 bases, the J end lost 2 bases, and 10 bases lay between the germline ends. The CDR3 covers 14 residues. Germline CDR1 and CDR2: SGDLS and YYNGEE. The CDR3 DNA reads TGTGCCAGCAGCGTTAGCCAGGGAAACACTGAAGCTTTCTTT. Encoded protein: CASSVSQGNTEAFF.

The rearrangement joins TRBV7-6 to TRBJ1-1; 8 nucleotides line up with TRBD1. The V segment lost 5 bases and the J segment 3 bases; nucleotides outside the gene matches: 8. The germline V gene encodes CDR1 SGHVS and CDR2 FNYEAQ. The CDR3 sequence is 15 residues long. The CDR3 DNA is TGTGCCAGCAGCCACTCAGGGGGCGCGGACACTGAAGCTTTCTTT. Residues: CASSHSGGADTEAFF.

The chain links TRBV11-2 to TRBJ2-7; 9 bases align to TRBD2. The length of the CDR3 is 15 residues. Germline assignment: CDR1 SGHAT and CDR2 FQNNGV. After removal of 6 bases from V and 6 bases from J, the junction contained 12 bases not matched to a gene. The CDR3, as DNA: TGTGCCAGCAGGCGTGTTGGGCTAGCGGGAATCGAGCAGTACTTC. Encoded protein: CASRRVGLAGIEQYF.

The count of this clone is one. This rearrangement joins TRBV6-5 to TRBJ1-1; no definite D call. Germline lookup yields CDR1 MNHEY and CDR2 SVGAGI. The CDR3 sequence is 15 residues long. Trimming cost V 2 bases and J 1 base, with 11 bases left between them. The chain's CDR3 is CASSYESGGNTEAFF. Written as DNA, the CDR3 is TGTGCCAGCAGTTACGAGTCGGGTGGGAACACTGAAGCTTTCTTT.

The chain couples TRBV2 to TRBJ1-2; possible D gene TRBD1, 5 bases. Trimming cost V 7 bases and J 4 bases, with 10 bases left between them. CDR1 SNHLY and CDR2 FYNNEI come from the germline V gene. This CDR3 has 12 amino acids. The CDR3 here is CASNGGTYGYTF. Here the CDR3 DNA reads TGTGCCAGCAATGGGGGGACCTATGGCTACACCTTC. Variable domain in full (rest from reference TRBV2 and TRBJ1-2): EPEVTQTPSHQVTQMGQEVILRCVPISNHLYFYWYRQILGQKVEFLVSFYNNEISEKSEIFDDQFSVERPDGSNFTLKIRSTKLEDSAMYFCASNGGTYGYTFGSGTRLTVV.

This clone was counted between two and nine times. The chain has TRBV9 and TRBJ1-5; 9 nucleotides match TRBD1. Germline V gives CDR1 SGDLS, CDR2 YYNGEE. The J segment lost 4 bases and the V segment lost 0 bases, leaving 2 bases of the junction unmatched. CDR3 length equals 15 residues. The CDR3 loop reads CASSVEGTGNQPQHF. CDR3 in DNA: TGTGCCAGCAGCGTAGAAGGGACAGGGAATCAGCCCCAGCATTTT.

This clone was found a few times. The chain uses TRBV11-2 and TRBJ2-1; 10 bases map to TRBD1. J was trimmed by 6 bases and V by 7 bases; bases with no gene match: 9. The length of the CDR3 is 15 residues. Germline V gene data show CDR1 as SGHAT and CDR2 as FQNNGV. Written as DNA, the CDR3 is TGTGCCAGCAACCTTAGAGGACAGGGGGTCAATGAGCAGTTCTTC. Protein sequence: CASNLRGQGVNEQFF.

A word on this clone: At one end, the junction sequence differs from germline, possibly due to a read error. Other DNA sequences within the sample encode an identical CDR3. This sequence joins TRBV7-9 and TRBJ2-3; the match to TRBD2 covers 9 bases. CDR1 and CDR2 (germline): SEHNR, FQNEAQ (reference sequence). CDR3 size: 15 residues. DNA for the CDR3: TGCGCCAGCAGCTTCACCCTAGCGGGAACAGATACGCAGTATTTT. Amino acids: CASSFTLAGTDTQYF.

The V gene is TRBV7-9, the J gene TRBJ2-7, with 8 bases identical to TRBD2. The germline gives CDR1 SEHNR, CDR2 FQNEAQ (reference sequence). The V gene end was trimmed by 3 bases and the J gene end by 3 bases; junction bases not matched to a gene: 13. This CDR3 has 17 amino acids. CDR3 in amino acids: CASSLSLSSGAGYEQYF. The CDR3 DNA reads TGTGCCAGCAGCTTGTCTCTTAGTAGCGGGGCCGGCTACGAGCAGTACTTC.

The rearrangement uses TRBV2 and TRBJ2-2; maybe TRBD1 (6 bases). The CDR3 length is 17 residues. Trimming took off 3 bases at V and 6 bases at J, with 20 bases between the two ends. Germline V gene lookup returns CDR1 SNHLY and CDR2 FYNNEI. The CDR3 loop reads CASSDQIQGSIAGELFF. The CDR3 DNA sequence: TGTGCCAGCAGTGACCAAATACAGGGTAGTATAGCCGGGGAGCTGTTTTTT.

The rearrangement uses TRBV19 and TRBJ1-1; no firm D call. This CDR3 spans 16 amino acids. The germline V gene encodes CDR1 LNHDA and CDR2 SQIVND (reference sequence). Trimming stripped 4 bases from V and 2 bases from J, with 17 bases between. CDR3 in amino acids: CASSTPDLTLNTEAFF. CDR3 nucleotides: TGTGCCAGTAGTACCCCCGATCTGACATTAAACACTGAAGCTTTCTTT.

The chain carries TRBV5-1 and TRBJ2-5, with 7 bases lining up with TRBD2. V trimming: 1 base; J trimming: 3 bases; junction bases outside the gene matches: 12. Germline values: CDR1 SGHRS, CDR2 YFSETQ. CDR3 length: 17 amino acids. In DNA form, the CDR3 reads TGCGCCAGCAGCTTGTCTCCTAGCGGAAGGCCCAAAGAGACCCAGTACTTC. As protein: CASSLSPSGRPKETQYF.

CDR3 nucleotides: TGTGCCAGCAGTTTTAGCGGGAGGGCCCGTCGATCGAGGACGCAGTATTTT. Protein sequence: CASSFSGRARRSRTQYF. The chain has TRBV28 and TRBJ2-3; 11 nucleotides line up with TRBD2. The CDR3 covers 17 residues. CDR1 and CDR2 (germline): MDHEN, SYDVKM. With V trimmed by 3 bases and J by 9 bases, 14 bases remained unmatched.

The rearrangement uses TRBV4-2 and TRBJ1-6; 9 bases line up with TRBD1. V dropped 3 bases and J dropped 7; count of bases not matched to a gene: 4. The V gene's germline CDR1 is LGHNA and CDR2 YNFKEQ. The CDR3 length is 15 residues. The CDR3, as DNA: TGTGCCAGCAGCCAGGTAGACAGGGGGAATTCACCCCTCCACTTT. This codes for CASSQVDRGNSPLHF.

The rearrangement links TRBV5-1 to TRBJ2-1, with 7 bases fitting TRBD1. The CDR3 spans 15 residues. Germline loops: CDR1 SGHRS, CDR2 YFSETQ. J lost 0 bases, V lost 6 bases, and 6 bases had no gene match. Written as DNA, the CDR3 is TGCGCCAGCACCGAGGGGGCTAGCTCCTACAATGAGCAGTTCTTC. Its translation: CASTEGASSYNEQFF.

The chain carries TRBV18 and TRBJ1-1; 8 bases agree with TRBD1. Germline V lookup: CDR1 KGHSH, CDR2 LQKENI. The junction had 6 bases not matched to a gene; V was cut back by 3 bases and J by 6 bases. The CDR3 has 14 residues. The CDR3 nucleotides read TGTGCCAGCTCACCTAGGACAGGGAGCGCTGAAGCTTTCTTT. This sequence encodes CASSPRTGSAEAFF.

J is TRBJ2-7 and V is TRBV4-1; 10 bases align to TRBD2. CDR1 is MGHRA and CDR2 is YSYEKL in the germline V gene. V trimming: 4 bases; J trimming: 7 bases; junction bases outside the gene matches: 10. CDR3 size: 15 residues. Written as DNA, the CDR3 is TGCGCCAGCAGCCCCGACAGCGGGGGGGCGGGGGAGCAGTACTTC. Translation gives CASSPDSGGAGEQYF.

The V and J genes are TRBV30 and TRBJ2-2, with D tentatively TRBD1 (6 bases). This CDR3 is 14 amino acids long. With 8 bases removed from V and 0 bases from J, the gap between germline ends came to 13 bases. Germline V CDR1 and CDR2: GTSNPN, SVGIG (reference sequence). The CDR3 region is CARRTASNTGELFF. The CDR3 DNA reads as TGTGCCCGTCGGACAGCTTCGAACACCGGGGAGCTGTTTTTT.

The CDR3 reads CASSLAQGLNTEAFF. DNA of the CDR3: TGTGCCAGCAGCTTAGCCCAGGGGCTGAACACTGAAGCTTTCTTT. The J gene is TRBJ1-1, the V gene TRBV7-6; perhaps TRBD1 as D (6 bases). Germline assignment: CDR1 SGHVS and CDR2 FNYEAQ. V was pared by 0 bases and J by 0 bases, with 8 bases between. The CDR3 consists of 15 residues.